Below are 17 T cell receptor beta chains sequenced from a single sample in a study of T cells in Graves' hyperthyroidism and ophthalmopathy. TCR beta CDR3 regions were amplified from RNA transcripts. TCR CDR3 regions were first amplified by RT-PCR with HTBI primers. A single record per CDR3 protein comes from TCRdb applying MiXCR to the multiplex PCR reads. In the table there are 270,000 or so distinct CDR3 sequences, roughly 15% of which are singletons. The sample was blood. Receptors originate from a woman aged 45-65 years with Graves' hyperthyroidism that later progressed to Graves' ophthalmopathy.

This clonotype was recorded a few times. The rearrangement uses TRBV30 and TRBJ1-2; D may be TRBD1 (5 bases). The V gene lost 0 bases and the J gene lost 2 bases, with 16 bases spanning the gap. CDR1 and CDR2 from the germline V gene are GTSNPN and SVGIG (reference sequence). The CDR3 spans 16 residues. The CDR3 here is CAWSVVWGRRNYGYTF. CDR3 DNA sequence: TGTGCCTGGAGTGTAGTTTGGGGCCGCCGGAACTATGGCTACACCTTC. Variable domain in full (rest from reference TRBV30 and TRBJ1-2): SQTIHQWPATLVQPVGSPLSLECTVEGTSNPNLYWYRQAAGRGLQLLFYSVGIGQISSEVPQNLSASRPQDRQFILSSKKLLLSDSGFYLCAWSVVWGRRNYGYTFGSGTRLTVV.

This clonotype has a count of ten or more. This chain links TRBV3-1 with TRBJ2-2; D gene uncertain. Germline V CDR1 and CDR2: LGHDT, YNNKEL (reference sequence). V lost 1 base and J 2 bases, leaving 5 bases between the germline ends. The CDR3 is 14 amino acids. The CDR3 reads CASSQGGNTGELFF. The CDR3 nucleotides are TGTGCCAGCAGCCAAGGTGGAAACACCGGGGAGCTGTTTTTT.

This clonotype has a count of ten or more. The rearrangement links TRBV20-1 to TRBJ2-7; 12 bases are a match to TRBD1. There are 13 residues in the CDR3. J was trimmed by 7 bases and V by 6 bases; bases with no gene match: 7. Per the germline V gene, CDR1 is DFQATT and CDR2 is SNEGSKA (reference sequence). The CDR3 here is CSAGDRGPGEQYF. In DNA, the CDR3 is TGCAGTGCGGGGGACAGGGGGCCTGGGGAGCAGTACTTC.

This clonotype was recorded many times. The chain combines TRBV6-1 with TRBJ1-1; D possibly corresponds to TRBD1 (5 bases). V was shortened by 2 bases and J by 1 base, with 11 bases between the two germline ends. Germline CDR1 reads MNHNS; CDR2 reads SASEGT. The CDR3 is made up of 15 amino acids. The CDR3 reads CASSEQGAENTEAFF. As DNA, the CDR3 is TGTGCCAGCAGTGAACAAGGGGCCGAGAACACTGAAGCTTTCTTT.

This clonotype has at least ten counts. J is TRBJ1-5 and V is TRBV27; weak D call: TRBD1 (6 bases). Trimming pared 3 bases from V and 3 bases from J, leaving 9 bases between. Germline V gene data show CDR1 as MNHEY and CDR2 as SMNVEV (reference sequence). This CDR3 comprises 14 residues. CDR3 nucleotide sequence: TGTGCCAGCAGTTTTCAGGGGAACAATCAGCCCCAGCATTTT. Translating gives CASSFQGNNQPQHF.

The V call is TRBV7-6, the J call TRBJ2-2; 7 bases line up with TRBD2. Germline-derived CDR1 and CDR2 are SGHVS and FNYEAQ. The V and J ends lost 5 bases and 5 bases, in that order; junction bases with no gene match: 11. This CDR3 contains 16 residues. The DNA of the CDR3 is TGTGCCAGCAGCCCCCTGGCGGGAGAGATGACCGGGGAGCTGTTTTTT. This sequence encodes CASSPLAGEMTGELFF.

This clonotype turned up a few times. The chain uses TRBV10-2 and TRBJ2-2, with D perhaps being TRBD1 or TRBD2 (5 bases each). This CDR3 spans 14 amino acids. From germline, CDR1 is WSHSY and CDR2 SAAADI. Trimming shortened V by 6 bases and J by 6 bases, and 14 bases separated the two germline ends. CDR3 nucleotide sequence: TGCGCCAGCAGGGGACGCGACAAGGCCGGGGAGCTGTTTTTT. Translation: CASRGRDKAGELFF.

The chain has TRBV5-1 and TRBJ2-1; 9 positions match TRBD2. The CDR3 loop spans 18 amino acids. The germline V gene encodes CDR1 SGHRS and CDR2 YFSETQ. V shed 1 base, J shed 1 base, and the junction held 9 bases outside the gene matches. The CDR3 region is CASSLIRSGRKSYNEQFF. CDR3 in DNA: TGCGCCAGCAGCTTGATCCGAAGCGGGAGGAAGTCCTACAATGAGCAGTTCTTC. Full variable domain (rest looked up from reference TRBV5-1 and TRBJ2-1): KAGVTQTPRYLIKTRGQQVTLSCSPISGHRSVSWYQQTPGQGLQFLFEYFSETQRNKGNFPGRFSGRQFSNSRSEMNVSTLELGDSALYLCASSLIRSGRKSYNEQFFGPGTRLTVL.

This clonotype was seen repeatedly, ten times or more. This chain uses TRBV2 with TRBJ2-1; 7 bases match TRBD1. V shed 6 bases, J shed 8 bases, and the junction held 4 bases outside the gene matches. This CDR3 comprises 12 residues. Germline-derived CDR1 and CDR2 are SNHLY and FYNNEI. The chain's CDR3 is CASSPDRYEQFF. The CDR3 DNA follows: TGTGCCAGCAGCCCGGACAGGTATGAGCAGTTCTTC.

The chain carries TRBV6-1 and TRBJ2-1; D perhaps matches TRBD2 (7 bases). This CDR3 contains 15 residues. The ends were cut back, 4 bases at V and 1 base at J, with 11 bases in the middle. Germline V gives CDR1 MNHNS, CDR2 SASEGT. The CDR3 DNA sequence: TGTGCCAGCAGTGTCAGGGGAGGGTCCTACAATGAGCAGTTCTTC. As protein: CASSVRGGSYNEQFF.

The CDR3 region is CASSILQNYNEQFF. Written as DNA, the CDR3 is TGTGCCAGTAGTATACTCCAGAACTACAATGAGCAGTTCTTC. The chain recombines TRBV19 with TRBJ2-1; D unclear. CDR3 length: 14 amino acids. The V and J ends lost 2 bases and 3 bases respectively, with 8 bases between them. Germline values: CDR1 LNHDA, CDR2 SQIVND (reference sequence).

This clonotype appeared a few times. J is TRBJ2-5 and V is TRBV5-1; no clear D gene. Germline CDR1 is SGHRS and CDR2 is YFSETQ. The germline V and J ends were trimmed by 4 bases and 0 bases, with 10 bases remaining between them. The CDR3 is 14 residues long. CDR3 amino acids: CASSTLTDQETQYF. In DNA form, the CDR3 reads TGCGCCAGCAGCACCCTGACGGACCAAGAGACCCAGTACTTC.

This clonotype was observed at least ten times. V usage is TRBV30 and J usage is TRBJ1-5; a weak D match, TRBD1 (6 bases). The ends were cut back, 0 bases at V and 5 bases at J, with 17 bases in the middle. There are 16 residues in the CDR3. The germline V gene has CDR1 GTSNPN and CDR2 SVGIG (reference sequence). CDR3: CAWSVRSSGADQPQHF. The CDR3 nucleotides are TGTGCCTGGAGTGTACGATCATCAGGGGCGGATCAGCCCCAGCATTTT. The whole variable domain, filled in from reference TRBV30 and TRBJ1-5, reads SQTIHQWPATLVQPVGSPLSLECTVEGTSNPNLYWYRQAAGRGLQLLFYSVGIGQISSEVPQNLSASRPQDRQFILSSKKLLLSDSGFYLCAWSVRSSGADQPQHFGDGTRLSIL.

At least ten counts were recorded for this clonotype. The chain recombines TRBV28 with TRBJ2-7; perhaps TRBD1 as D (6 bases). The V end was cut by 7 bases, the J end by 8 bases, with 18 bases between. The CDR3 is 13 amino acids. In germline, CDR1 is MDHEN, CDR2 SYDVKM. CDR3 amino acids: CASITPGQQKQYF. DNA of the CDR3: TGTGCCAGCATCACCCCGGGACAACAAAAGCAGTACTTC.

The rearrangement uses TRBV20-1 and TRBJ1-1; a possible D gene is TRBD1 (6 bases). The CDR3 has 12 amino acids. Germline V gene lookup returns CDR1 DFQATT and CDR2 SNEGSKA (reference sequence). CDR3 coding DNA: TGCAGCCCGGGGCAGGGGAGCACTGAAGCTTTCTTT. This translates into CSPGQGSTEAFF.

This clonotype was detected ten times or more. V is TRBV5-1 and J is TRBJ1-4; TRBD1 is a possible D gene (6 bases). The CDR3 length is 17 residues. Per the germline V gene, CDR1 is SGHRS and CDR2 is YFSETQ. Trimming shortened V by 4 bases and J by 5 bases, and 21 bases separated the two germline ends. CDR3 DNA sequence: TGCGCCAGCAGCCTGCGCAGGGGTGCCGGGATAAATGAAAAACTGTTTTTT. This sequence encodes CASSLRRGAGINEKLFF.

The rearrangement uses TRBV20-1 and TRBJ2-6; 7 bases match TRBD1. V dropped 0 bases and J dropped 12; count of bases not matched to a gene: 23. The CDR3 is 19 amino acids. Germline lookup yields CDR1 DFQATT and CDR2 SNEGSKA (reference sequence). CDR3 sequence: CSARDVTPFGRGKFGVLTF. In DNA, the CDR3 is TGCAGTGCTAGAGACGTGACCCCCTTTGGCAGGGGGAAGTTCGGCGTCCTGACTTTC.